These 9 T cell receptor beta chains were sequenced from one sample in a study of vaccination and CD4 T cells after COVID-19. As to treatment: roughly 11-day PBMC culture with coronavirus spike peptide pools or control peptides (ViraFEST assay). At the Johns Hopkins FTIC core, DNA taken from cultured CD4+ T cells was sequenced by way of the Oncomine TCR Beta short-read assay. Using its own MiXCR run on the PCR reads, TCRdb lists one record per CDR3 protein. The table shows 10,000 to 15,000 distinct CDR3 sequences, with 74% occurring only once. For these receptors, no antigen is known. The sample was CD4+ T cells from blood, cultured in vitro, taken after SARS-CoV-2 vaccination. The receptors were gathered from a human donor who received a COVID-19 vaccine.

Here the CDR3 reads CATSDLTGTHLNTGELFF. CDR3 DNA: TGTGCCACCAGTGATCTTACCGGGACACACTTGAACACCGGGGAGCTGTTTTTT. The gene calls are TRBV24-1 and TRBJ2-2, with D maybe TRBD1 (6 bases). Trimming pared 3 bases from V and 1 base from J, leaving 17 bases between. The germline gives CDR1 KGHDR, CDR2 SFDVKD. The CDR3 sequence is 18 residues long.

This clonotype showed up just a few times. This CDR3 is CSAPGLAGGLQDTQYF. CDR3 nucleotide sequence: TGCAGTGCTCCTGGACTAGCGGGCGGACTACAAGATACGCAGTATTTT. The J gene is TRBJ2-3, the V gene TRBV20-1; 11 bases line up with TRBD2. CDR1 and CDR2 (germline): DFQATT, SNEGSKA (reference sequence). The CDR3 spans 16 residues. V was clipped by 5 bases and J by 5 bases; unmatched bases: 12.

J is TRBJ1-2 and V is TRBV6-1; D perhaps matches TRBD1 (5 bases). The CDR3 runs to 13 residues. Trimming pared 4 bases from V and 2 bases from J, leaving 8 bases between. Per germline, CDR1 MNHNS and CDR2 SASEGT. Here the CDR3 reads CASSARDNYGYTF. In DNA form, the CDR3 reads TGTGCCAGCAGTGCCCGGGACAACTATGGCTACACCTTC.

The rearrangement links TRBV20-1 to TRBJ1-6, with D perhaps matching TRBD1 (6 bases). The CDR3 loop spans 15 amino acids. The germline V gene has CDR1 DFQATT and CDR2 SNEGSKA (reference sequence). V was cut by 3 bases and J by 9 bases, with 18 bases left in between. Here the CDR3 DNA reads TGCAGTGCTAGCAGTGAAAGGGGGGTAGGTTCACCCCTCCACTTT. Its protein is CSASSERGVGSPLHF.

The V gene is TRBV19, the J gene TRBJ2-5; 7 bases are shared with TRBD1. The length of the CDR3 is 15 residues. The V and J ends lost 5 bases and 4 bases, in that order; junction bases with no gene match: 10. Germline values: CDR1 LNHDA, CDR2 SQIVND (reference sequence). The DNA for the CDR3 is TGTGCCAGTAGTCAACCAGGGGGTGCGGGAGAGACCCAGTACTTC. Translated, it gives CASSQPGGAGETQYF. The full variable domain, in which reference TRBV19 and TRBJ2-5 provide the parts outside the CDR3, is DGGITQSPKYLFRKEGQNVTLSCEQNLNHDAMYWYRQDPGQGLRLIYYSQIVNDFQKGDIAEGYSVSREKKESFPLTVTSAQKNPTAFYLCASSQPGGAGETQYFGPGTRLLVL.

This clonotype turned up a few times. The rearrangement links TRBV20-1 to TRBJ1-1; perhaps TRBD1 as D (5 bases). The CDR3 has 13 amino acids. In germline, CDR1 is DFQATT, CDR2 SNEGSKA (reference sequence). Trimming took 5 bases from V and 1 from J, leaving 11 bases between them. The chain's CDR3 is CSAAGGGNTEAFF. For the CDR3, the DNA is TGCAGTGCTGCGGGTGGGGGGAACACTGAAGCTTTCTTT.

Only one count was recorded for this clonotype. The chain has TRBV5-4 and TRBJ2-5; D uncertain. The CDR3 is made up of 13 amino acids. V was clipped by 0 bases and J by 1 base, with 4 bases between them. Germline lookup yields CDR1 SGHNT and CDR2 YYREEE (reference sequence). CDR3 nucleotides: TGTGCCAGCAGCTTGGACAGCCAAGAGACCCAGTACTTC. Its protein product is CASSLDSQETQYF.

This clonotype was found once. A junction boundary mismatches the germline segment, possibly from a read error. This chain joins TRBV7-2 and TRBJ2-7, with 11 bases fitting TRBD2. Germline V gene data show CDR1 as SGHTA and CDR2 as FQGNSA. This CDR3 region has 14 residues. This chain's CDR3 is CASSIAGGSYEQYF. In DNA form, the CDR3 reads TGTGCCAGCAGCATAGCGGGGGGGTCCTACGAGCAGTACTTC.

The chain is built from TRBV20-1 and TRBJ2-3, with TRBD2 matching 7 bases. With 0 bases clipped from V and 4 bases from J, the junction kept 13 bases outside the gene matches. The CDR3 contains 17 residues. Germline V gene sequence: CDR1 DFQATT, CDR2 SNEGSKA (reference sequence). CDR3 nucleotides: TGCAGTGCTAGAGACCTGGGGGGGACCGGGACTTCAGATACGCAGTATTTT. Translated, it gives CSARDLGGTGTSDTQYF.